This TCR beta chain comes out of a study of human T cells and chemical hapten exposure. Across the whole study: Patients received weekly diphenylcyclopropenone doses to the scalp throughout the roughly 26-week study.

The V gene lost 6 bases and the J gene lost 0 bases, with 11 bases spanning the gap. This CDR3 spans 15 amino acids. The time point: patch test 1, 2 weeks after DPC sensitization. Treatment here: therapeutic diphenylcyclopropenone sensitization with weekly scalp DPC. The study's findings and limits: DPC sensitization did not alter TCRs above 1 in 1000 frequency. The presence of alopecia in the donors means their immune response may differ from healthy people's. The study found that PT1 expanded TCR counts correlated positively with patch test score.

This clonotype was seen a few times. The target antigen is unknown. TCRdb re-derived calls from the RACE reads in MiXCR, one entry per CDR3 protein. This table has some 350,000 distinct CDR3 sequences, under 9% appearing once. V is TRBV12-3 or TRBV12-4 and J is TRBJ1-4, with D uncertain. This TCR derives from a woman aged 18-30 years with alopecia areata. Some clones in this sample may be carry-over from other donors' samples. Sequenced here: whole blood, sampled in connection with sensitization to the hapten diphenylcyclopropenone (DPC). DNA of the CDR3: TGTGCCAGCAGCCTTCACAGCGCAACTAATGAAAAACTGTTTTTT. It translates to CASSLHSATNEKLFF.